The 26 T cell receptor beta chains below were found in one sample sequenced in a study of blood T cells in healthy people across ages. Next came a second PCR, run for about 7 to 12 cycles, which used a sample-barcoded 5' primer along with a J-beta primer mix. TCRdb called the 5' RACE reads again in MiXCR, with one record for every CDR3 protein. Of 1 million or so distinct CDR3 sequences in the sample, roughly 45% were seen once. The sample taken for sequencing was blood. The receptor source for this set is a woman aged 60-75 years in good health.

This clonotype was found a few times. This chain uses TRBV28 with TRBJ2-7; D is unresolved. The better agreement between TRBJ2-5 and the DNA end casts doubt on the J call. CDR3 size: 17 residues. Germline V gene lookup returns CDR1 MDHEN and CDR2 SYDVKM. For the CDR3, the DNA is TGTGCCAGCAGTTTGGTGACCCTAGGACCAAACGGGGAGACCCAGTACTTC. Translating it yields CASSLVTLGPNGETQYF.

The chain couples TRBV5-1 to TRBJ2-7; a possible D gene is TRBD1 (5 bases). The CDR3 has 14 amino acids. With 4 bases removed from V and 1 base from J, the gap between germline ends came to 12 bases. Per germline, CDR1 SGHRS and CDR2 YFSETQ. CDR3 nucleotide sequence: TGCGCCAGCAGCATGACAGCTGCATCCTACGAGCAGTACTTC. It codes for CASSMTAASYEQYF.

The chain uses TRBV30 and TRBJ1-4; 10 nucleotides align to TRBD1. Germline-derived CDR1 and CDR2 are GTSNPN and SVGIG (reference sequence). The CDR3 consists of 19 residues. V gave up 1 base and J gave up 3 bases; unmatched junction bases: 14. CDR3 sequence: CAWSGRQGARGHPNEKLFF. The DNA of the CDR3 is TGTGCCTGGAGTGGCCGACAGGGGGCTCGGGGGCATCCTAATGAAAAACTGTTTTTT.

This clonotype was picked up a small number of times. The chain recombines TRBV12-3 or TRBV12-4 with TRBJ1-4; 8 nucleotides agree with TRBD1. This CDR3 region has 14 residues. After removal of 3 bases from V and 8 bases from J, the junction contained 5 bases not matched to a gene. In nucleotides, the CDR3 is TGTGCCAGCAGTTTCAGGGGGCGCGGGGAAAAACTGTTTTTT. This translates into CASSFRGRGEKLFF.

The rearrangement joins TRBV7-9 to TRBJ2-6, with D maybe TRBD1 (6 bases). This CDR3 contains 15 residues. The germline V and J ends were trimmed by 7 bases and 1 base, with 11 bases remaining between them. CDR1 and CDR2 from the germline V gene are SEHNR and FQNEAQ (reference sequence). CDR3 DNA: TGTGCCAGCACCATCACAGGGTCTGGGGCCAACGTCCTGACTTTC. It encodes CASTITGSGANVLTF.

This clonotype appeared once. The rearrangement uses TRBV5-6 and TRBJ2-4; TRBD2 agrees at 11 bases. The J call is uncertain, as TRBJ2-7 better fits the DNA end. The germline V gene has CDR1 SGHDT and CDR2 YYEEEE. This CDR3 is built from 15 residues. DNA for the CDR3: TGTGCCAGCAGCCAACTAGCGGGAGCCGGGGACGAGCAGTACTTC. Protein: CASSQLAGAGDEQYF.

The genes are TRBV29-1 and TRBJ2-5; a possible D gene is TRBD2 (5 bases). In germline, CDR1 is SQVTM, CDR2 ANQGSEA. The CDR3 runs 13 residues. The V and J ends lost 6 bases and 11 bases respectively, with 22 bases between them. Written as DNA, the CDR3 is TGCAGCGTCACTGGGAGTAATGCGGGTACTCAGTACTTC. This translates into CSVTGSNAGTQYF.

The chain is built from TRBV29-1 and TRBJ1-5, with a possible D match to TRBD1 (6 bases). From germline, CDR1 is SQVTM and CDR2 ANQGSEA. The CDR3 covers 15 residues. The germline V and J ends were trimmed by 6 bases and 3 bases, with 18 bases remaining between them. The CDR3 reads CSVAVIGGPNQPQHF. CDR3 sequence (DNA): TGCAGCGTCGCCGTCATCGGGGGCCCCAATCAGCCCCAGCATTTT.

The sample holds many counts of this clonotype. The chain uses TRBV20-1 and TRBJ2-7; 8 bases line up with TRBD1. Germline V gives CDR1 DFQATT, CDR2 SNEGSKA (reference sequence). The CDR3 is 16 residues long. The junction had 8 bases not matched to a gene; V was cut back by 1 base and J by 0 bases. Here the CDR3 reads CSARGDRGPASYEQYF. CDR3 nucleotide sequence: TGCAGTGCTAGAGGCGACAGGGGACCCGCCTCCTACGAGCAGTACTTC.

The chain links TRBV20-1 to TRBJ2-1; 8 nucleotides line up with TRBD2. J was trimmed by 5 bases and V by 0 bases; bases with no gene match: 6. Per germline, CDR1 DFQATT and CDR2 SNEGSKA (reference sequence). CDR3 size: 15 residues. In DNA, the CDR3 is TGCAGTGCTAGAGAAGGAGCGGGGGAGAACAATGAGCAGTTCTTC. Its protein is CSAREGAGENNEQFF.

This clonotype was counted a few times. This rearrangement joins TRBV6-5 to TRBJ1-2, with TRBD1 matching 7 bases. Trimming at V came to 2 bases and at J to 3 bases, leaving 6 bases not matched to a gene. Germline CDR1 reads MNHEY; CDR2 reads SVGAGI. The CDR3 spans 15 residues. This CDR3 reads CASSYTTGNHYGYTF. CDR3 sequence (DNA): TGTGCCAGCAGTTACACGACAGGGAACCACTATGGCTACACCTTC.

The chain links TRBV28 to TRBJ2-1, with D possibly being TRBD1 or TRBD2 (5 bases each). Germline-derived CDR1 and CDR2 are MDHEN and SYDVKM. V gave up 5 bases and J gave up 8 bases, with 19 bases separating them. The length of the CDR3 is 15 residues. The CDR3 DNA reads TGTGCCAGCAGTGGGCCGGGACGGGGTATCGATGAGCAGTTCTTC. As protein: CASSGPGRGIDEQFF.

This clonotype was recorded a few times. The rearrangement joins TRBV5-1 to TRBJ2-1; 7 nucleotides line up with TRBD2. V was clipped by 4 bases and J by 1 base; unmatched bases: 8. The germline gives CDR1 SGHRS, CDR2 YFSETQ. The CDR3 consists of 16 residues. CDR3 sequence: CASSPRAGMSYNEQFF. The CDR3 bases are TGCGCCAGCAGCCCCCGAGCGGGAATGTCCTACAATGAGCAGTTCTTC.

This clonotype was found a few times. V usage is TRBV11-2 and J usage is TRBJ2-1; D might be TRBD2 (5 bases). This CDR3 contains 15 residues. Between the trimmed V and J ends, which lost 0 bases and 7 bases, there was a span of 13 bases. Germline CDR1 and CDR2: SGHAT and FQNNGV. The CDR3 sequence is CASSLDTRVGNEQFF. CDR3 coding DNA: TGTGCCAGCAGCTTAGATACTAGAGTGGGGAATGAGCAGTTCTTC.

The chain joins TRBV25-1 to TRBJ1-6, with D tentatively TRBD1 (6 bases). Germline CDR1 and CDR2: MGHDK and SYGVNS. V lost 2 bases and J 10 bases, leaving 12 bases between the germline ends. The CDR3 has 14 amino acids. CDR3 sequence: CASSEPRGRSPLHF. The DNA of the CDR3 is TGTGCCAGCAGTGAACCCAGGGGTAGGTCACCCCTCCACTTT.

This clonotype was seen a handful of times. Here the CDR3 DNA reads TGTGCCAGCAGTTTTTGGCCAGGGACCGAGCAGTACTTC. It specifies CASSFWPGTEQYF. The genes are TRBV27 and TRBJ2-7; either TRBD1 or TRBD2 may fit D (5 bases each). V dropped 3 bases and J dropped 6 bases, with 12 bases sitting between them. In germline, CDR1 is MNHEY, CDR2 SMNVEV (reference sequence). This CDR3 region has 13 residues.

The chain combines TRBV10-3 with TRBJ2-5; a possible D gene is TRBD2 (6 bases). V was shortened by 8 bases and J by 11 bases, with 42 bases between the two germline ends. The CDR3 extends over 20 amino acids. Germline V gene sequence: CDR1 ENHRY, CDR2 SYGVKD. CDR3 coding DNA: TGTGCCATCGGTTGCTTAGGGACGACTAGGGGATATTGCTCCTACAATGAGCAGTACTTC. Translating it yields CAIGCLGTTRGYCSYNEQYF.

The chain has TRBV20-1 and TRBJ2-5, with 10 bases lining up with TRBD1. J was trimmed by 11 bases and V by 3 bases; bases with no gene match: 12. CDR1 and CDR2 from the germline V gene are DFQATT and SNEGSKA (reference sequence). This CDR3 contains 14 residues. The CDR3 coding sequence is TGCAGTGCTAGCTGGGACAGGGGCTTCAATGAGCAGTACTTC. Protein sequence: CSASWDRGFNEQYF.

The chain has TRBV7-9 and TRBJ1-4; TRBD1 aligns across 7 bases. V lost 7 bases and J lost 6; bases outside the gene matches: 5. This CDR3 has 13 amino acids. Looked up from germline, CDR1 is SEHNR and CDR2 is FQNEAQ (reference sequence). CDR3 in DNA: TGTGCCAGCATGACAGGGAAGCATGAAAAACTGTTTTTT. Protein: CASMTGKHEKLFF.

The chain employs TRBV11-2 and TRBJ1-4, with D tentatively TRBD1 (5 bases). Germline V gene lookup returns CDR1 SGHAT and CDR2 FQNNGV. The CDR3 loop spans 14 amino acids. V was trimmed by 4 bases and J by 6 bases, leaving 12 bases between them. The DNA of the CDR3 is TGTGCCAGCAGCTCAACCCCGGGGGATGAAAAACTGTTTTTT. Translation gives CASSSTPGDEKLFF.

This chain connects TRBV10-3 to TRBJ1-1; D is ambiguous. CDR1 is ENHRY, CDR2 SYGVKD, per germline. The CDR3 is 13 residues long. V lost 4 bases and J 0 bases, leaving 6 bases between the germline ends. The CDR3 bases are TGTGCCATCAGTGTGAAGCTGAACACTGAAGCTTTCTTT. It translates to CAISVKLNTEAFF.

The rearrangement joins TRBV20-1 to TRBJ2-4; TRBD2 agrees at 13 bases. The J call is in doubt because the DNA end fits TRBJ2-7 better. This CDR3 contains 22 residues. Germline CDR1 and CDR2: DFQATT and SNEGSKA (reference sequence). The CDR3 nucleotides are TGCAGTGCTAGAGATCCGGCTCCTGGGACTAGCGGGAACTTGGACCCCGCCTACGAGCAGTACTTC. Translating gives CSARDPAPGTSGNLDPAYEQYF.

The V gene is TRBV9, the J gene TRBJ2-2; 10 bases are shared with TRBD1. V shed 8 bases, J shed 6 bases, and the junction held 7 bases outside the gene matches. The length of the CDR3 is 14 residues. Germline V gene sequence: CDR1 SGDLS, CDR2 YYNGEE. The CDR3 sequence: CASAWDRGSGELFF. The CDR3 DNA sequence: TGTGCCAGTGCTTGGGACAGGGGTTCCGGGGAGCTGTTTTTT.

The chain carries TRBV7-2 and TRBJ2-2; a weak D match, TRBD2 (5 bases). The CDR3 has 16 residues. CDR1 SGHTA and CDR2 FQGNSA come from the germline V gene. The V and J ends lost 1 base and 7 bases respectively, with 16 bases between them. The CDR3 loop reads CASSLDSQIRGGELFF. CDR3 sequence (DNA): TGTGCCAGCAGCTTAGATAGCCAAATTCGGGGCGGGGAGCTGTTTTTT.

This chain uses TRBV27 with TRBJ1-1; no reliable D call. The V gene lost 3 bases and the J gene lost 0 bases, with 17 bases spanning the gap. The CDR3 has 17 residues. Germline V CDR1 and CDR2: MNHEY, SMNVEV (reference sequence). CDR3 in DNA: TGTGCCAGCAGTTTCCTACCCGACAATCCTCTGAACACTGAAGCTTTCTTT. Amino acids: CASSFLPDNPLNTEAFF.

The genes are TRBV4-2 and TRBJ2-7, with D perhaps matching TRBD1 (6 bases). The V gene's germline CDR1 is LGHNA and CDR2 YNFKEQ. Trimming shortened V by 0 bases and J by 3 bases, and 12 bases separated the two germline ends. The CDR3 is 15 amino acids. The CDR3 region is CASSQEGTSFYEQYF. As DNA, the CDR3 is TGTGCCAGCAGCCAAGAAGGGACATCGTTCTACGAGCAGTACTTC.